The present T cell receptor beta chain was sequenced within a study of spatial heterogeneity in lung cancer (dated by TCRdb to the late 2010s). About the study as a whole: Beta-chain transcripts were consistently detected in greater numbers than alpha-chain transcripts, which likely reflected higher beta-chain transcript abundance. In non-small cell lung cancer, the study quantitatively compared TCR alpha and beta repertoires across several tumor regions, matched nontumor lung, and blood. Nonsynonymous mutation counts, determined by whole-exome sequencing of tumor tissue, were related to features of the TCR repertoire. At surgery, hundreds of tumor regions, around 64 matched nontumor lung samples and fewer than 60 PBMC samples were TCR-sequenced for both alpha and beta chains. In the raw uncorrected reads, each unique combination of TCR and UMI appeared more than ten times on average.

Concerning this clonotype: Its target antigen remains unknown. No qualities accompany the bases; no much larger clone lies one base away.

Library construction relied on 5' RACE. Sequencing took place on a NextSeq 500. The TCR library protocol attached a unique molecular identifier to each TCR cDNA molecule to allow correction of PCR and sequencing errors. As for the authors' bioinformatics: Decombinator tools were used for TCR identification, UMI-based error correction and CDR3 extraction. TCRs above a frequency of 2 per 1,000, corresponding to the top 1% of the tumor frequency distribution, were defined as expanded. Renyi diversity was computed with the R vegan package after each repertoire had been subsampled 100 times to 5,000 TCRs. CDR3 similarity networks were constructed using string-kernel similarity of amino acid triplets, with links drawn between CDR3s whose pairwise similarity was above 0.82. TCRdb trimmed public reads at Q25 via fastp, called clones via MiXCR and kept in-frame beta chains. Each CDR3 protein appears once, grouped with its most common genes and DNA. The V and J calls and clone size are TCRdb's, not the authors'. Here the sample has 20,000 to 25,000 distinct CDR3 sequences; about 4.6% occur a single time. The ten largest clones add up to less than 8% of the sample.

The sample's time point, from its label and the paper: sample taken at primary tumor resection. The donors were some 72 patients from the lung TRACERx cohort who had early-stage, untreated non-small cell lung cancer. Without any cell sorting, TCR sequencing was performed on whole RNA extracted either from tumor and nontumor lung tissue or from cryopreserved PBMC samples. Only patients for whom sufficient RNA was available from at least two tumor regions were selected for TCR sequencing. At the junction V is shortened by 4 bases and J by 4 bases, with 10 bases in between. The CDR1 and CDR2 encoded by the germline V gene are MNHEY and SVGEGT. Including cysteine and phenylalanine, the CDR3 has 14 amino acids. The entry retains the CDR3 DNA only, 42 bases that are in frame from base 1. The investigation overall reported the following: Confirming at a functional level the hypothesis that regional TCRs recognize regional mutations was considered to require additional single-cell paired TCR alpha and beta sequencing. Ubiquitous expanded tumor TCRs showed up in blood more often at tumor resection than at routine follow-up.

Sequenced material: PBMCs, taken at surgery. Rearrangement joined TRBV6-2 or TRBV6-3 to TRBJ2-2, with the D gene too uncertain to name. This clonotype was obtained from a male donor with early-stage non-small cell lung cancer. The CDR3: CASSSPLTTGELFF. The nucleotide sequence is TGTGCCAGCAGTTCCCCCTTGACCACCGGGGAGCTGTTTTTT.